These 24 T cell receptor beta chains came from one sample sequenced in a study of vaccination effects on CD4 cells after COVID-19 (dated 2022 in TCRdb). Libraries were constructed by the immunoSEQ multiplex PCR assay. Not all clones reach the TCRdb copy of this immuneACCESS table, which keeps in-frame sequences only. Checked studies attribute under half of the gap to unresolved V genes and leave the rest unexplained. In all, the sample holds about 65,000 clones, and about 72% of those were seen once. 2.5% to 3% of the sample comes from the top ten. In the ViraFEST assay, PBMC were stimulated with viral peptide pools, and antigen-specific CD4+ T cell clonotypes were then identified by expansion using TCR sequencing. After around 11 days of culture, CD4+ T cells were isolated with the EasySep CD4+ T cell isolation kit. The absence of prior SARS-CoV-2 infection in healthy vaccine recipients was confirmed by negative nucleocapsid antibodies before and after vaccination.

These receptors lack a known antigen. Sample: CD4+ T cells from PBMCs cultured with HCoV-NL63 spike peptides, taken before COVID-19 vaccination. Sample cell subset or site, as interpreted from the label and publication: HCoV-NL63 spike overlapping peptide pool stimulation. These receptors all stem from a human donor who received a COVID-19 vaccine.

The CDR3 coding sequence is TGTGCCAGCAGGCGAGCCGCCAGTTTTTATGAAGCTTTCTTT. Protein product: CASRRAASFYEAFF. The chain joins TRBV6-6 to TRBJ1-1, with unresolved D. The V end lost 6 bases, the J end lost 7 bases, and 18 bases lay between the germline ends. The CDR3 sequence is 14 residues long. Germline V lookup: CDR1 MNHNY, CDR2 SVGAGI (reference sequence).

This chain connects TRBV9 to TRBJ2-1, with D possibly being TRBD1 or TRBD2 (5 bases each). The CDR3 is 15 amino acids. Trimming took 3 bases from V and 5 from J, leaving 15 bases between them. Looked up from germline, CDR1 is SGDLS and CDR2 is YYNGEE. The CDR3 region is CASSAPQGGHNEQFF. As DNA, the CDR3 is TGTGCCAGCAGCGCCCCCCAGGGCGGGCACAATGAGCAGTTCTTC. The variable domain in full, completed from reference TRBV9 and TRBJ2-1, reads DSGVTQTPKHLITATGQRVTLRCSPRSGDLSVYWYQQSLDQGLQFLIQYYNGEERAKGNILERFSAQQFPDLHSELNLSSLELGDSALYFCASSAPQGGHNEQFFGPGTRLTVL.

This clone was found a few times. V usage is TRBV11-2 and J usage is TRBJ2-3; the D gene is possibly TRBD2 (6 bases). CDR1 is SGHAT and CDR2 is FQNNGV in the germline V gene. The CDR3 totals 17 residues. Trimming removed 5 bases from V and 5 bases from J, with 23 bases in between. The CDR3 is CASSPSGGAYPRDTQYF. CDR3 nucleotides: TGTGCCAGCAGCCCCTCAGGCGGGGCTTACCCCCGAGATACGCAGTATTTT.

The chain combines TRBV2 with TRBJ2-7; D remains unclear. The germline CDR1 and CDR2 sequences are SNHLY and FYNNEI. This CDR3 spans 14 amino acids. The ends were cut back, 5 bases at V and 1 base at J, with 12 bases in the middle. CDR3 nucleotides: TGTGCCAGCAGTCCGGACGGCTTTTCCTACGAGCAGTACGTC. It translates to CASSPDGFSYEQYV.

This chain connects TRBV5-6 to TRBJ1-5; TRBD1 is a possible D gene (5 bases). The CDR3 contains 14 residues. From germline, CDR1 is SGHDT and CDR2 YYEEEE. V lost 0 bases and J 2 bases, leaving 6 bases between the germline ends. The CDR3 DNA is TGTGCCAGCAGCTTGGGCAGGGGCAATCAGCCCCAGCATTTT. Translation gives CASSLGRGNQPQHF.

The chain uses TRBV7-3 and TRBJ2-6; unclear D gene. V was trimmed by 5 bases and J by 4 bases, leaving 12 bases between them. CDR1 is SGHTA, CDR2 FQGTGA, per germline. The CDR3 consists of 15 residues. Here the CDR3 reads CASSPQAGGANVLTF. In nucleotides, the CDR3 is TGTGCCAGCAGCCCCCAAGCCGGCGGGGCCAACGTCCTGACTTTC.

This chain connects TRBV30 to TRBJ1-6, with D unclear. The V gene's germline CDR1 is GTSNPN and CDR2 SVGIG (reference sequence). V gave up 0 bases and J gave up 7 bases, with 1 base separating them. The CDR3 extends over 11 amino acids. CDR3: CAWSVNSPLHF. DNA for the CDR3: TGTGCCTGGAGTGTCAATTCACCCCTCCACTTT.

This clone occurred once. This chain links TRBV7-9 with TRBJ1-1; tentatively, D is TRBD1 (5 bases). Germline V gives CDR1 SEHNR, CDR2 FQNEAQ (reference sequence). This CDR3 spans 12 amino acids. Trimming removed 5 bases at V and 5 bases at J, with 9 bases between. The CDR3 nucleotides read TGTGCCAGCAGCCAGGGACGGACTGAAGCTTTCTTT. Protein: CASSQGRTEAFF. The full variable domain, completed using reference TRBV7-9 and TRBJ1-1, is DTGVSQNPRHKITKRGQNVTFRCDPISEHNRLYWYRQTLGQGPEFLTYFQNEAQLEKSRLLSDRFSAERPKGSFSTLEIQRTEQGDSAMYLCASSQGRTEAFFGQGTRLTVV.

The gene calls are TRBV7-3 and TRBJ1-2; 8 nucleotides line up with TRBD1. The CDR3 extends over 15 amino acids. V trimming: 4 bases; J trimming: 5 bases; junction bases outside the gene matches: 9. Germline V gives CDR1 SGHTA, CDR2 FQGTGA. The CDR3 here is CASSSNPGGAYGYTF. CDR3 bases: TGTGCCAGCAGCTCAAACCCAGGGGGCGCTTATGGCTACACCTTC.

This clone was seen a handful of times. This chain's CDR3 is CAWSRGLPTGELFF. CDR3 in DNA: TGTGCCTGGAGTCGGGGCCTTCCCACCGGGGAGCTGTTTTTT. The V and J genes are TRBV30 and TRBJ2-2; D might be TRBD1 or TRBD2, each matching 5 bases. CDR1 and CDR2 from the germline V gene are GTSNPN and SVGIG (reference sequence). V lost 2 bases and J lost 4, with 11 bases in between. The CDR3 totals 14 residues.

The chain has TRBV2 and TRBJ2-3; 7 bases are a match to TRBD1. This CDR3 contains 14 residues. Germline V gene data show CDR1 as SNHLY and CDR2 as FYNNEI. The trim removed 3 bases at V and 7 bases at J, leaving 7 bases unmatched. The CDR3 sequence is CASSDLTGRNTQYF. The CDR3 bases are TGTGCCAGCAGTGATCTGACAGGGCGAAATACGCAGTATTTT.

The chain has TRBV24-1 and TRBJ2-3; perhaps TRBD1 as D (5 bases). Germline V gene sequence: CDR1 KGHDR, CDR2 SFDVKD. Trimming pared 6 bases from V and 2 bases from J, leaving 8 bases between. CDR3 length: 13 amino acids. CDR3 residues: CATSQDNTDTQYF. DNA of the CDR3: TGTGCCACCAGTCAGGACAACACAGATACGCAGTATTTT.

This chain joins TRBV6-5 and TRBJ1-4; no reliable D call. From germline, CDR1 is MNHEY and CDR2 SVGAGI. The CDR3 is made up of 13 amino acids. With 7 bases removed from V and 4 bases from J, the gap between germline ends came to 10 bases. The CDR3 nucleotides are TGTGCCAGCAAATACAGTCTTAATGAAAAACTGTTTTTT. Translated: CASKYSLNEKLFF.

The J gene is TRBJ1-1, the V gene TRBV6-5; unclear D gene. The germline gives CDR1 MNHEY, CDR2 SVGAGI. V lost 0 bases and J lost 4, with 6 bases in between. This CDR3 region has 13 residues. The DNA for the CDR3 is TGTGCCAGCAGTTACTCGGCCGTCACTGAAGCTTTCTTT. Protein sequence: CASSYSAVTEAFF.

V gene TRBV2 combines with J gene TRBJ1-2; maybe TRBD1 (6 bases). Per germline, CDR1 SNHLY and CDR2 FYNNEI. V lost 6 bases and J lost 10, with 15 bases in between. The CDR3 totals 12 residues. The CDR3 reads CASRWGASFYTF. The CDR3 coding sequence is TGTGCCAGCAGGTGGGGGGCCTCTTTCTACACCTTC.

CDR3 residues: CASSRLAGGKDTQYF. CDR3 sequence (DNA): TGTGCCAGCAGCAGACTAGCGGGGGGTAAAGATACGCAGTATTTT. The chain joins TRBV27 to TRBJ2-3; 13 nucleotides line up with TRBD2. CDR1 and CDR2 (germline): MNHEY, SMNVEV (reference sequence). The CDR3 is 15 amino acids. With 6 bases clipped from V and 5 bases from J, the junction kept 5 bases outside the gene matches.

J is TRBJ1-1 and V is TRBV4-1; D gene ambiguous. V gave up 0 bases and J gave up 5 bases, with 16 bases separating them. The CDR3 has 16 residues. Germline values: CDR1 MGHRA, CDR2 YSYEKL. The CDR3 nucleotides are TGCGCCAGCAGCCAAGAATTGCGAAGGATCGATACTGAAGCTTTCTTT. Encoded protein: CASSQELRRIDTEAFF.

The V and J genes are TRBV2 and TRBJ1-4, with D maybe TRBD1 (6 bases). Trimming shortened V by 7 bases and J by 6 bases, and 21 bases separated the two germline ends. This CDR3 region has 16 residues. CDR1 and CDR2 (germline): SNHLY, FYNNEI. DNA for the CDR3: TGTGCCAGCACGGGGGGCATAGGAAAGACCCATGAAAAACTGTTTTTT. Its protein product is CASTGGIGKTHEKLFF. The complete variable domain, with remaining parts taken from reference TRBV2 and TRBJ1-4, reads EPEVTQTPSHQVTQMGQEVILRCVPISNHLYFYWYRQILGQKVEFLVSFYNNEISEKSEIFDDQFSVERPDGSNFTLKIRSTKLEDSAMYFCASTGGIGKTHEKLFFGSGTQLSVL.

CDR3 bases: TGTGCCAGCTCACCACCTGACGGGGTTGGATACACTGAAGCTTTCTTT. This codes for CASSPPDGVGYTEAFF. The chain couples TRBV18 to TRBJ1-1, with no clear D. The CDR3 covers 16 residues. CDR1 and CDR2 from the germline V gene are KGHSH and LQKENI. The V gene lost 0 bases and the J gene lost 3 bases, with 14 bases spanning the gap.

The table lists this clone with a count of one. The V and J genes are TRBV20-1 and TRBJ1-1; D is undetermined. This CDR3 is 11 amino acids long. Trimming took 5 bases from V and 6 from J, leaving 10 bases between them. The germline V gene encodes CDR1 DFQATT and CDR2 SNEGSKA (reference sequence). CDR3 protein: CSADPFAEAFF. DNA of the CDR3: TGCAGTGCTGACCCTTTTGCTGAAGCTTTCTTT.

The chain links TRBV7-2 to TRBJ1-3; D is uncertain. From germline, CDR1 is SGHTA and CDR2 FQGNSA. Trimming cost V 2 bases and J 0 bases, with 8 bases left between them. This CDR3 spans 15 amino acids. CDR3 residues: CASSLRGSSGNTIYF. In DNA, the CDR3 is TGTGCCAGCAGCTTACGGGGAAGCTCTGGAAACACCATATATTTT.

V is TRBV5-4 and J is TRBJ2-3; TRBD1 matches 9 bases. This CDR3 has 14 amino acids. V was pared by 4 bases and J by 4 bases, with 4 bases of the junction left unmatched. Germline loops: CDR1 SGHNT, CDR2 YYREEE (reference sequence). CDR3 amino acids: CASSRRTGADTQYF. The CDR3 DNA reads TGTGCCAGCAGCCGCCGGACAGGGGCAGATACGCAGTATTTT.

The chain is built from TRBV28 and TRBJ1-4, with a possible D match to TRBD1 (6 bases). The CDR3 totals 15 residues. With 7 bases removed from V and 7 bases from J, the gap between germline ends came to 19 bases. Germline V gene data show CDR1 as MDHEN and CDR2 as SYDVKM. The CDR3 DNA sequence: TGTGCCAGCAATCTACCAACAGGGCCTGCTGAAAAACTGTTTTTT. This encodes CASNLPTGPAEKLFF.

A single count supports this clone. The chain couples TRBV7-9 to TRBJ1-3; D call uncertain. This CDR3 has 13 amino acids. Germline assignment: CDR1 SEHNR and CDR2 FQNEAQ (reference sequence). Deletions cut 1 base from V and 4 bases from J, with 5 bases between. CDR3: CASSLDGGNTIYF. Written as DNA, the CDR3 is TGTGCCAGCAGCTTAGATGGGGGAAACACCATATATTTT. The whole variable domain, filled in from reference TRBV7-9 and TRBJ1-3, reads DTGVSQNPRHKITKRGQNVTFRCDPISEHNRLYWYRQTLGQGPEFLTYFQNEAQLEKSRLLSDRFSAERPKGSFSTLEIQRTEQGDSAMYLCASSLDGGNTIYFGEGSWLTVV.